The 14 T cell receptor beta chains given below trace back to one sample, sequenced in a study of blood T cell repertoires in COVID-19. Profiled with immunoSEQ multiplex PCR; TCRdb holds only in-frame clones, not every one. The sample includes 200,000 to 250,000 clones, roughly nine tenths of them seen just once. The sample was peripheral blood. These receptors all come from a man aged 55 to 70 with acute or convalescent COVID-19.

The chain links TRBV7-2 to TRBJ2-3, with 7 bases matching TRBD1. CDR1 and CDR2 from the germline V gene are SGHTA and FQGNSA. V lost 4 bases, J lost 0 bases, and 10 bases stayed unmatched. CDR3 length: 17 amino acids. The CDR3 nucleotides are TGTGCCAGCAGCTCTGCTATCGGACAGGCTAGCACAGATACGCAGTATTTT. Encoded protein: CASSSAIGQASTDTQYF.

V and J are TRBV4-1 and TRBJ2-1; 7 bases align to TRBD1. Germline V gives CDR1 MGHRA, CDR2 YSYEKL. CDR3 size: 13 residues. V lost 3 bases and J lost 9; bases outside the gene matches: 5. The CDR3 nucleotides read TGCGCCAGCAGCCAGGAAAACAGGGGTGAGCAGTTCTTC. Protein: CASSQENRGEQFF.

V usage is TRBV13 and J usage is TRBJ2-1; 11 bases match TRBD2. CDR3 length: 16 residues. Germline lookup yields CDR1 PRHDT and CDR2 FYEKMQ (reference sequence). V lost 1 base and J lost 6; bases outside the gene matches: 5. CDR3 bases: TGTGCCAGCAGCTTAGAGCTGACTAGCGGGACCAATGAGCAGTTCTTC. This encodes CASSLELTSGTNEQFF.

The CDR3 region is CASSPRSSGNTIYF. CDR3 bases: TGTGCCAGCAGTCCTCGTAGCTCTGGAAACACCATATATTTT. This chain joins TRBV27 and TRBJ1-3; D gene unclear. This CDR3 has 14 residues. Germline assignment: CDR1 MNHEY and CDR2 SMNVEV (reference sequence). The V and J ends lost 5 bases and 0 bases respectively, with 8 bases between them.

This clone has just a few counts. The V call is TRBV6-5, the J call TRBJ1-2, with D hard to call. Trimming removed 5 bases from V and 5 bases from J, with 12 bases in between. Germline V lookup: CDR1 MNHEY, CDR2 SVGAGI. The CDR3 length is 13 residues. CDR3 residues: CASSPGVGYGYTF. The CDR3 coding sequence is TGTGCCAGCAGTCCCGGGGTAGGGTATGGCTACACCTTC.

As to this clone: The same CDR3 arises from other DNA sequences in this sample as well. The chain has TRBV4-2 and TRBJ2-5; no definite D call. Germline V gene sequence: CDR1 LGHNA, CDR2 YNFKEQ. Trimming shortened V by 0 bases and J by 3 bases, and 5 bases separated the two germline ends. This CDR3 comprises 13 residues. The CDR3 DNA sequence: TGTGCCAGCAGCCAAGATCGGGAAGAGACCCAGTACTTC. Residues: CASSQDREETQYF.

V usage is TRBV7-3 and J usage is TRBJ2-2; 10 nucleotides agree with TRBD1. The CDR3 loop spans 17 amino acids. The junction had 11 bases not matched to a gene; V was cut back by 5 bases and J by 5 bases. Germline loops: CDR1 SGHTA, CDR2 FQGTGA. In nucleotides, the CDR3 is TGTGCCAGCAGCCCGTTTTGGACAGGGGGTAGAACCGGGGAGCTGTTTTTT. Amino acids: CASSPFWTGGRTGELFF.

CDR3 loop: CASSLAEVGPYEQYF. In nucleotides, the CDR3 is TGTGCCAGCAGCTTAGCAGAGGTAGGCCCCTACGAGCAGTACTTC. The chain couples TRBV7-8 to TRBJ2-7, with D uncertain. The CDR3 runs 15 residues. CDR1 is SGHVS and CDR2 is FQNEAQ in the germline V gene. V was clipped by 0 bases and J by 2 bases, with 11 bases between them. The complete variable domain, with remaining parts taken from reference TRBV7-8 and TRBJ2-7, reads GAGVSQSPRYKVAKRGQDVALRCDPISGHVSLFWYQQALGQGPEFLTYFQNEAQLDKSGLPSDRFFAERPEGSVSTLKIQRTQQEDSAVYLCASSLAEVGPYEQYFGPGTRLTVT.

This clone was seen only once. The chain couples TRBV15 to TRBJ2-3; TRBD2 aligns across 9 bases. The CDR3 extends over 17 amino acids. The V gene end was trimmed by 3 bases and the J gene end by 3 bases; junction bases not matched to a gene: 10. CDR1 and CDR2 from the germline V gene are LNHNV and YYDKDF (reference sequence). The CDR3 spells CATSSRLAEPLTDTQYF. Here the CDR3 DNA reads TGTGCCACCAGCAGTAGACTAGCGGAGCCCTTAACAGATACGCAGTATTTT.

V and J are TRBV28 and TRBJ1-2; 7 bases match TRBD1. The V and J ends lost 6 bases and 8 bases, in that order; junction bases with no gene match: 12. Germline V gives CDR1 MDHEN, CDR2 SYDVKM. This CDR3 region has 14 residues. CDR3 DNA: TGTGCCAGCAGCGCCCACGGGACAGACGGGGGCTACACCTTC. Amino acid sequence: CASSAHGTDGGYTF.

This clone has just a few counts. The V and J genes are TRBV19 and TRBJ1-1, with 7 bases that match TRBD1. Unmatched junction bases numbered 8, after V lost 6 bases and J lost 1 base. This CDR3 has 15 residues. Germline V CDR1 and CDR2: LNHDA, SQIVND (reference sequence). The CDR3 here is CASRQTGEENTEAFF. The CDR3 nucleotides are TGTGCCAGTAGGCAAACAGGGGAGGAGAACACTGAAGCTTTCTTT.

The rearrangement uses TRBV27 and TRBJ2-2; maybe TRBD1 (6 bases). The CDR3 totals 16 residues. Germline CDR1 is MNHEY and CDR2 is SMNVEV (reference sequence). Trimming took 1 base from V and 4 from J, leaving 13 bases between them. CDR3: CASSLYRLGGTGELFF. The CDR3 nucleotides read TGTGCCAGCAGTTTATATCGGCTAGGGGGCACCGGGGAGCTGTTTTTT.

Worth noting for this clone: This sample includes further DNA sequences coding for the same CDR3. The chain uses TRBV5-5 and TRBJ2-2; TRBD1 might be the D (6 bases). V lost 0 bases to trimming and J lost 3 bases, with 12 bases between them. The CDR3 extends over 16 amino acids. From germline, CDR1 is SGHKS and CDR2 YYEKEE (reference sequence). CDR3 region: CASSLAAGVYTGELFF. CDR3 in DNA: TGTGCCAGCAGCTTGGCTGCAGGGGTTTACACCGGGGAGCTGTTTTTT.

The CDR3 region is CASTMVRFSYEQYF. Here the CDR3 DNA reads TGTGCCAGCACGATGGTGAGATTCTCCTACGAGCAGTACTTC. The chain is built from TRBV6-5 and TRBJ2-7; D ambiguous. Per the germline V gene, CDR1 is MNHEY and CDR2 is SVGAGI. V dropped 7 bases and J dropped 0 bases, with 13 bases sitting between them. The CDR3 sequence is 14 residues long.